A selection of T cell receptor beta chains follows, all from one sample in a study of blood T cell repertoires in COVID-19. The table came from immunoSEQ multiplex PCR; TCRdb's copy has only in-frame clones and leaves some out. The table shows 99,000 or so clones, with around four fifths occurring only once. Sequencing was performed on peripheral blood. The origin of the receptors is a man aged 55 to 70 with acute or convalescent COVID-19. Both conserved end residues are trimmed from each CDR3. Each record gives: V gene, J gene, CDR3 protein.

V gene: TRBV20-1; J gene: TRBJ2-3; CDR3 protein: SAQGSGTQY
V gene: TRBV4-3; J gene: TRBJ2-1; CDR3 protein: ASSQDNGGFSSYNEQF
V gene: TRBV6-6; J gene: TRBJ1-1; CDR3 protein: ATIGRWNTEAF
V gene: TRBV28; J gene: TRBJ2-4; CDR3 protein: ASSLAGAGENIQY
V gene: TRBV6-5; J gene: TRBJ2-1; CDR3 protein: ASSYSGPSYNEQF
V gene: TRBV6-1; J gene: TRBJ2-7; CDR3 protein: ASSGLFSGRASYEQY
V gene: TRBV2; J gene: TRBJ1-5; CDR3 protein: ASRLDRGQPQH
V gene: TRBV6-5; J gene: TRBJ1-1; CDR3 protein: ASSYSPAGADTEAF
V gene: TRBV5-5; J gene: TRBJ2-2; CDR3 protein: ASSGEGVEAGELF
V gene: TRBV25-1; J gene: TRBJ1-2; CDR3 protein: ASSVAGTGNLGGYT
V gene: TRBV4-1; J gene: TRBJ2-7; CDR3 protein: ASSLGGVTLSYEQY
V gene: TRBV18; J gene: TRBJ2-3; CDR3 protein: ASSPPSDITDTQY
V gene: TRBV5-1; J gene: TRBJ2-7; CDR3 protein: ASSLDGSQIYEQY
V gene: TRBV10-1; J gene: TRBJ2-4; CDR3 protein: ASSEFQRESGIQY
V gene: TRBV29-1; J gene: TRBJ2-1; CDR3 protein: SVNRGDEQF
V gene: TRBV6-5; J gene: TRBJ1-6; CDR3 protein: ASTPTGGDNSPLH
V gene: TRBV24-1; J gene: TRBJ2-7; CDR3 protein: ATSDLQSGAGEQY
V gene: TRBV9; J gene: TRBJ2-2; CDR3 protein: ASRVGSFTGELF
V gene: TRBV7-2; J gene: TRBJ1-3; CDR3 protein: ASSLGRTHTAGNTIY
V gene: TRBV7-2; J gene: TRBJ2-1; CDR3 protein: ASWNDRGRANEQF
V gene: TRBV5-5; J gene: TRBJ1-1; CDR3 protein: ASSLAGAATEAF
V gene: TRBV27; J gene: TRBJ1-1; CDR3 protein: ASRSGGLNTEAF
V gene: TRBV19; J gene: TRBJ1-6; CDR3 protein: ASSMRGNNSPLH
V gene: TRBV4-3; J gene: TRBJ1-5; CDR3 protein: ASSQEYTNNQPQH
V gene: TRBV4-1; J gene: TRBJ2-7; CDR3 protein: ASSQDLPAGVLPYEQY
V gene: TRBV7-9; J gene: TRBJ2-1; CDR3 protein: ASSLAITSGAHEQF
V gene: TRBV5-4; J gene: TRBJ2-5; CDR3 protein: ASSPGGTEETQY
V gene: TRBV2; J gene: TRBJ1-4; CDR3 protein: ASRFYRPNEKLF
V gene: TRBV6-5; J gene: TRBJ2-3; CDR3 protein: ASIMRAGGTDTQY
V gene: TRBV7-8; J gene: TRBJ1-1; CDR3 protein: ASSFKGGRGYTEAF
V gene: TRBV7-9; J gene: TRBJ1-2; CDR3 protein: ASRRQGENYGYT
V gene: TRBV29-1; J gene: TRBJ1-5; CDR3 protein: SVIGDSPPQH
V gene: TRBV10-3; J gene: TRBJ1-5; CDR3 protein: AISDEGGGQPQH
V gene: TRBV19; J gene: TRBJ1-5; CDR3 protein: ASSITISGNQPQH
V gene: TRBV29-1; J gene: TRBJ1-5; CDR3 protein: SYRSGSNQPQH
V gene: TRBV18; J gene: TRBJ1-3; CDR3 protein: ASSPDGSSGNTIY
V gene: TRBV27; J gene: TRBJ2-6; CDR3 protein: ASSLVDSSGANVLT
V gene: TRBV5-6; J gene: TRBJ2-5; CDR3 protein: ASSSTPGLGFQETQY
V gene: TRBV7-8; J gene: TRBJ1-6; CDR3 protein: ASSLGAGRSSPLH
V gene: TRBV6-6; J gene: TRBJ1-1; CDR3 protein: ASSKTGGTGNTEAF
V gene: TRBV14; J gene: TRBJ1-1; CDR3 protein: ASSITGFTEAF
V gene: TRBV27; J gene: TRBJ2-5; CDR3 protein: ASKKRERETQY
V gene: TRBV6-5; J gene: TRBJ2-1; CDR3 protein: ASTATKVRYEQF
V gene: TRBV3-1/TRBV3-2; J gene: TRBJ1-1; CDR3 protein: ASSPIQGARTEAF
V gene: TRBV14; J gene: TRBJ1-2; CDR3 protein: ASSQSRTVHGYT
V gene: TRBV5-1; J gene: TRBJ1-1; CDR3 protein: ASSWASINTEAF
V gene: TRBV7-8; J gene: TRBJ2-1; CDR3 protein: ASSYASSWAEQF
V gene: TRBV9; J gene: TRBJ2-1; CDR3 protein: ASSVGLAHNEQF
V gene: TRBV5-1; J gene: TRBJ2-2; CDR3 protein: ASSLDGRDTGELF
V gene: TRBV11-3; J gene: TRBJ1-4; CDR3 protein: ASSLRQDNEKLF